This TCR beta chain was captured by sequencing in a study of T-cell memory formation after mild COVID-19. As for the study in general: The study found TCR clusters largely donor specific.

Libraries for TCRalpha and TCRbeta carried sample barcodes and unique molecular identifiers via 5'RACE. TCRdb re-analysed the 5' RACE reads in MiXCR, keeping a single row per CDR3 protein. The data show a few hundred thousand distinct CDR3 sequences, with 15% to 20% seen just once and approximately 21% held by the top ten. Trimming cost V 4 bases and J 4 bases; bases outside gene matches: 6. The CDR3 sequence is 15 residues long. Germline assignment: CDR1 SGHRS and CDR2 YFSETQ. Overall study results and limits: The main location of contracting CD4+ clones was CM and EM, and that of contracting CD8+ clones was EMRA.

This clonotype was detected a few times. Its antigen is not known. The specimen sequenced was PBMCs or a T cell subset sorted from them (not recorded which). This sequence was found in a man aged 18 to 30 who had mild COVID-19 (a few samples of this study predate the infection). Cell type and time point are not known. The V gene is TRBV5-1, the J gene TRBJ2-7; the match to TRBD1 covers 12 bases. CDR3 DNA sequence: TGCGCCAGCAGCCCCGGGACAGGGGGCGCTTACGAGCAGTACGTC. This gives the protein CASSPGTGGAYEQYV.